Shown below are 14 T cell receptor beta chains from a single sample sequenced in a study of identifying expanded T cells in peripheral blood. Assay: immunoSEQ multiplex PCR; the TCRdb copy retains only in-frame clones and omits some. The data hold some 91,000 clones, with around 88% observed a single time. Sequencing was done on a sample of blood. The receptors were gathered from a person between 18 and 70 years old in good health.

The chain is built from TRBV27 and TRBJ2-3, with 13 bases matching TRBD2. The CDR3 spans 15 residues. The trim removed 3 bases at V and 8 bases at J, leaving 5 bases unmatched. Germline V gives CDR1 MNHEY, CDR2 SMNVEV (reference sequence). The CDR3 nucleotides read TGTGCCAGCAGTTTTTCTGGACTAGCGGGGGCTACGCAGTATTTT. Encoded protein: CASSFSGLAGATQYF.

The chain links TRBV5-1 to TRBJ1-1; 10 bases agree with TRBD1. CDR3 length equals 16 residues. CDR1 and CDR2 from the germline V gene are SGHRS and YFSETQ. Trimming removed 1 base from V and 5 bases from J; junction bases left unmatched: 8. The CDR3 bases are TGCGCCAGCAGCTTGAGACAGGGGGCGAAAAAAACTGAAGCTTTCTTT. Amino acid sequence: CASSLRQGAKKTEAFF.

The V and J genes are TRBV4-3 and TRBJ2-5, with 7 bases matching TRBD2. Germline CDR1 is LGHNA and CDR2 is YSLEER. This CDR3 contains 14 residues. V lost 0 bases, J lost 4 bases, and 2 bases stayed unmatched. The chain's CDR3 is CASSQDGGRETQYF. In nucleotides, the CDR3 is TGCGCCAGCAGCCAAGATGGCGGGAGAGAGACCCAGTACTTC.

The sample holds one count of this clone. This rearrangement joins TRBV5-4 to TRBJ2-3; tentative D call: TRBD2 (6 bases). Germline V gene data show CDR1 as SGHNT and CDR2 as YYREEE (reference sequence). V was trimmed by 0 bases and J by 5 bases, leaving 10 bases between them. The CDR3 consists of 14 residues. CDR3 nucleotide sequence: TGTGCCAGCAGCTTGGGTGGGGGAGGAGATACGCAGTATTTT. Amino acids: CASSLGGGGDTQYF. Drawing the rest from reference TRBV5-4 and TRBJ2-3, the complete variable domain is ETGVTQSPTHLIKTRGQQVTLRCSSQSGHNTVSWYQQALGQGPQFIFQYYREEENGRGNFPPRFSGLQFPNYSSELNVNALELDDSALYLCASSLGGGGDTQYFGPGTRLTVL.

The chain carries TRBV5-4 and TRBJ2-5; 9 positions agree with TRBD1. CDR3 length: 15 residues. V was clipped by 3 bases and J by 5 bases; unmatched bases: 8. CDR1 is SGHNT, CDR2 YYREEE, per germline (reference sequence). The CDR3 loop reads CASSYLQGAGETQYF. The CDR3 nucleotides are TGTGCCAGCAGCTACCTACAGGGGGCTGGTGAGACCCAGTACTTC.

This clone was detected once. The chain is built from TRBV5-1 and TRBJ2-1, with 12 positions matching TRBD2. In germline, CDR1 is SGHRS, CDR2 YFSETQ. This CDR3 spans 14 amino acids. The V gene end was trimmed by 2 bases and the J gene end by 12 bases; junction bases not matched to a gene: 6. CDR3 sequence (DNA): TGCGCCAGCAGCTTAGGGCTAGCGGGAGGGCCGCAGTTCTTC. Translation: CASSLGLAGGPQFF.

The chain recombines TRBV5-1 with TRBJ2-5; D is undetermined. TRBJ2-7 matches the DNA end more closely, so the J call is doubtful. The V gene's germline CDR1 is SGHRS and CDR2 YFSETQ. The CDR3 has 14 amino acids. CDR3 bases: TGCGCCAGCAGCTTGGTAGTGGGATCCTACGAGCAGTACTTC. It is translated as CASSLVVGSYEQYF.

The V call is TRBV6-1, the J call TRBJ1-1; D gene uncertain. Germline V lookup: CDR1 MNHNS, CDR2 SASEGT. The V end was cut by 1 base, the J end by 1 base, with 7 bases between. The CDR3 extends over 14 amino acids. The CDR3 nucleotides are TGTGCCAGCAGTGAAGAGCCGGCGAACACTGAAGCTTTCTTT. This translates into CASSEEPANTEAFF.

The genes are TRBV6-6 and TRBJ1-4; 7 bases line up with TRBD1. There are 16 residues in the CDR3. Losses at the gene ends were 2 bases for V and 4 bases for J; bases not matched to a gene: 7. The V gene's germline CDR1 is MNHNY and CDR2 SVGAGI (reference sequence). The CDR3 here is CASSYNGQELNEKLFF. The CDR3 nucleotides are TGTGCCAGCAGTTACAACGGACAGGAGCTTAATGAAAAACTGTTTTTT.

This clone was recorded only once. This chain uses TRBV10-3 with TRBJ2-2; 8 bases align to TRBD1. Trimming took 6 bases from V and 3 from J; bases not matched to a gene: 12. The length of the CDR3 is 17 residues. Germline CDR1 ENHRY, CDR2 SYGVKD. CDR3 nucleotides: TGTGCCATCAGCGAACGGACAGGGCCGGCGTACACCGGGGAGCTGTTTTTT. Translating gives CAISERTGPAYTGELFF.

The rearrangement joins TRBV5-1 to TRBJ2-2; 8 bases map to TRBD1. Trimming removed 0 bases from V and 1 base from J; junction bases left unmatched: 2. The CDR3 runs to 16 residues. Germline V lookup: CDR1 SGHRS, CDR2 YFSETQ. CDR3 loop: CASSLDGTGNTGELFF. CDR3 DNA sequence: TGCGCCAGCAGCTTGGACGGGACAGGGAACACCGGGGAGCTGTTTTTT.

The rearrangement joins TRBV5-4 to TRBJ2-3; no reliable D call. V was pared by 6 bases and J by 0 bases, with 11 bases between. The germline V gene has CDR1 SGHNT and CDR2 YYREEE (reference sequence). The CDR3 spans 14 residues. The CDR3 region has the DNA TGTGCCAGCAACCTACTACCGAGCACAGATACGCAGTATTTT. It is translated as CASNLLPSTDTQYF.

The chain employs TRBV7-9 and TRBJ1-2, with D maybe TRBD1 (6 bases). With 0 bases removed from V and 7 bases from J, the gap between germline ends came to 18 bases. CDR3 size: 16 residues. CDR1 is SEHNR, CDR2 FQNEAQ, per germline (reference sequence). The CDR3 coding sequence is TGTGCCAGCAGCTTAGCAGGGGGGTCACAAATTGGTGGCTACACCTTC. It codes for CASSLAGGSQIGGYTF.

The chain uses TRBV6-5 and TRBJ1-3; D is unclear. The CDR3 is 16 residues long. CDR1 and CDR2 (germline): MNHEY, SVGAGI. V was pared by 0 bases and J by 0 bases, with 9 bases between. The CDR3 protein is CASSYSRVYSGNTIYF. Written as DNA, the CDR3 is TGTGCCAGCAGTTACTCGAGGGTCTACTCTGGAAACACCATATATTTT.